The 21 T cell receptor beta chains below come from one sample, sequenced in a study of blood T cell repertoires in COVID-19 (dated by TCRdb to about 2020). Libraries were made using the immunoSEQ multiplex PCR assay. TCRdb's version of the immuneACCESS table is confined to in-frame rearrangements and falls short of the full clone set. An unresolved V gene accounts for under half of the shortfall where checked; the remainder is of unknown origin. Within this sample are about 350,000 clones, with approximately 91% of them counted one time only. 1% of the sample lies in the top ten. Sequenced sample: PBMCs or T cells enriched from blood (not recorded which). Receptor source: a woman aged 30 to 39 who had been exposed to COVID-19.

V usage is TRBV2 and J usage is TRBJ1-5; a possible D gene is TRBD1 (5 bases). Per germline, CDR1 SNHLY and CDR2 FYNNEI. The CDR3 totals 14 residues. V gave up 4 bases and J gave up 4 bases, with 11 bases separating them. This CDR3 is CASSVQGKNQPQHF. CDR3 bases: TGTGCCAGCAGTGTCCAGGGTAAGAATCAGCCCCAGCATTTT. The full variable domain, rest sourced from reference TRBV2 and TRBJ1-5, is EPEVTQTPSHQVTQMGQEVILRCVPISNHLYFYWYRQILGQKVEFLVSFYNNEISEKSEIFDDQFSVERPDGSNFTLKIRSTKLEDSAMYFCASSVQGKNQPQHFGDGTRLSIL.

The rearrangement uses TRBV7-9 and TRBJ2-3; 12 bases align to TRBD2. This CDR3 has 18 residues. The V gene's germline CDR1 is SEHNR and CDR2 FQNEAQ (reference sequence). J was trimmed by 2 bases and V by 5 bases; bases with no gene match: 11. The CDR3 region is CASSQLAGGPGITDTQYF. The CDR3 DNA sequence: TGTGCCAGCAGCCAGCTAGCGGGAGGGCCAGGGATCACAGATACGCAGTATTTT.

The gene calls are TRBV30 and TRBJ1-5, with D possibly matching TRBD1 (5 bases). Trimming pared 6 bases from V and 7 bases from J, leaving 13 bases between. The germline V gene has CDR1 GTSNPN and CDR2 SVGIG (reference sequence). The CDR3 totals 12 residues. The CDR3 DNA reads as TGTGCCTGCGGGGGGTGGCCCCAGCCCCAGCATTTT. This sequence encodes CACGGWPQPQHF.

V usage is TRBV28 and J usage is TRBJ2-5; 10 nucleotides match TRBD2. This CDR3 comprises 17 residues. Trimming at V came to 3 bases and at J to 4 bases, leaving 11 bases not matched to a gene. The V gene's germline CDR1 is MDHEN and CDR2 SYDVKM. CDR3 amino acids: CASSFSLALAGVETQYF. In DNA, the CDR3 is TGTGCCAGCAGTTTTTCGCTCGCCCTAGCGGGAGTAGAGACCCAGTACTTC.

The V and J genes are TRBV5-6 and TRBJ1-1, with 8 nucleotides matching TRBD1. The V and J ends lost 4 bases and 3 bases, in that order; junction bases with no gene match: 2. CDR1 and CDR2 from the germline V gene are SGHDT and YYEEEE. This CDR3 comprises 13 residues. The CDR3 sequence is CASSLRGHTEAFF. The CDR3 DNA follows: TGTGCCAGCAGCCTCAGGGGGCACACTGAAGCTTTCTTT.

The chain recombines TRBV5-1 with TRBJ1-1; D is perhaps TRBD1 (5 bases). The length of the CDR3 is 13 residues. V was trimmed by 4 bases and J by 9 bases, leaving 16 bases between them. Germline CDR1 SGHRS, CDR2 YFSETQ. The CDR3 here is CASSRRTLDQAFF. The CDR3 DNA sequence: TGCGCCAGCAGCCGTCGGACACTGGATCAAGCTTTCTTT. Together with reference TRBV5-1 and TRBJ1-1, the CDR3 gives the full variable domain: KAGVTQTPRYLIKTRGQQVTLSCSPISGHRSVSWYQQTPGQGLQFLFEYFSETQRNKGNFPGRFSGRQFSNSRSEMNVSTLELGDSALYLCASSRRTLDQAFFGQGTRLTVV.

V gene TRBV28 combines with J gene TRBJ2-7, with a weak D call TRBD2 (5 bases). CDR1 is MDHEN, CDR2 SYDVKM, per germline. This CDR3 has 15 amino acids. V lost 6 bases, J lost 5 bases, and 20 bases lay in between. The CDR3 bases are TGTGCCAGCAGCCCCTTCCTCGCGGGCGAGGACGAGCAGTACTTC. This gives the protein CASSPFLAGEDEQYF.

The CDR3 bases are TGTGCCAGCAGCCCCCCTCGTGTGGCCAACGTCCTGACTTTC. Its translation is CASSPPRVANVLTF. The genes are TRBV7-6 and TRBJ2-6; D remains ambiguous. V dropped 5 bases and J dropped 6 bases, with 11 bases sitting between them. Germline CDR1 reads SGHVS; CDR2 reads FNYEAQ. CDR3 size: 14 residues.

CDR3 bases: TGTGCCAGCTCACCCCAGGGTCCGGGCTCTATAATCGAAGCTTTCTTT. This encodes CASSPQGPGSIIEAFF. The rearrangement joins TRBV18 to TRBJ1-1; maybe TRBD1 (5 bases). Per germline, CDR1 KGHSH and CDR2 LQKENI. Trimming left V 3 bases short and J 8 bases short, with 22 bases between. This CDR3 has 16 amino acids.

V is TRBV5-5 and J is TRBJ2-7; D uncertain. The length of the CDR3 is 13 residues. Germline V gives CDR1 SGHKS, CDR2 YYEKEE (reference sequence). Deletions cut 6 bases from V and 2 bases from J, with 12 bases between. The CDR3 reads CASNMGRTYEQYF. CDR3 bases: TGTGCCAGCAACATGGGCAGGACCTACGAGCAGTACTTC.

The rearrangement uses TRBV6-2 or TRBV6-3 and TRBJ2-2; 9 bases fit TRBD2. V was clipped by 0 bases and J by 3 bases; unmatched bases: 11. Germline V gene lookup returns CDR1 MNHEY and CDR2 SVGEGT. This CDR3 spans 19 amino acids. Here the CDR3 reads CASSYSRPSGKVDTGELFF. The CDR3 DNA reads TGTGCCAGCAGTTACTCGAGGCCTAGCGGGAAGGTGGACACCGGGGAGCTGTTTTTT.

Comment on this clone: The same CDR3 can be traced to other DNA sequences in this sample. The chain has TRBV4-2 and TRBJ2-7; 12 positions agree with TRBD2. J gave up 2 bases and V 2 bases, and 1 base lay outside the gene matches. CDR3 length: 15 residues. Looked up from germline, CDR1 is LGHNA and CDR2 is YNFKEQ. The CDR3 region is CASSQLAGGPYEQYF. The CDR3 DNA follows: TGTGCCAGCAGCCAACTAGCGGGAGGGCCCTACGAGCAGTACTTC.

The chain combines TRBV3-1 (or the pseudogene TRBV3-2) with TRBJ2-1; D is possibly TRBD2 (5 bases). The CDR3 is 15 amino acids. Germline lookup yields CDR1 LGHDT and CDR2 YNNKEL (reference sequence). V lost 1 base to trimming and J lost 10 bases, with 17 bases between them. CDR3 region: CASSQAVDWLGEQFF. Written as DNA, the CDR3 is TGTGCCAGCAGCCAAGCAGTGGACTGGCTAGGGGAGCAGTTCTTC.

This chain connects TRBV5-1 to TRBJ2-1; the match to TRBD2 covers 7 bases. CDR1 is SGHRS and CDR2 is YFSETQ in the germline V gene. This CDR3 has 15 amino acids. V shed 2 bases and J 5 bases; nucleotides not matched to a gene: 7. CDR3 in amino acids: CASSFTRLADNEQFF. The CDR3, as DNA: TGCGCCAGCAGCTTTACGCGCCTAGCGGACAATGAGCAGTTCTTC.

In the case of this clone: Other DNA sequences in the sample encode the same CDR3. CDR3 in DNA: TGTGCCAGCAGTCCCTCGGGGGAAGAGACCCAGTACTTC. Its protein is CASSPSGEETQYF. The chain carries TRBV28 and TRBJ2-5, with TRBD2 as a possible D gene (6 bases). Trimming shortened V by 5 bases and J by 3 bases, and 10 bases separated the two germline ends. The V gene's germline CDR1 is MDHEN and CDR2 SYDVKM. CDR3 length equals 13 residues.

The J gene is TRBJ1-1, the V gene TRBV27; 12 bases fit TRBD1. CDR1 MNHEY and CDR2 SMNVEV come from the germline V gene (reference sequence). V dropped 6 bases and J dropped 3; count of bases not matched to a gene: 5. The CDR3 is 15 amino acids. CDR3 amino acids: CASSGDRGLYTEAFF. The CDR3, as DNA: TGTGCCAGCAGCGGGGACAGGGGGCTCTACACTGAAGCTTTCTTT.

The chain combines TRBV30 with TRBJ1-4; D is perhaps TRBD1 (6 bases). Germline V lookup: CDR1 GTSNPN, CDR2 SVGIG (reference sequence). The V and J ends lost 0 bases and 8 bases respectively, with 16 bases between them. The CDR3 spans 15 residues. In nucleotides, the CDR3 is TGTGCCTGGAGTGTACTGGGGGGGGCAGGAGAAAAACTGTTTTTT. Residues: CAWSVLGGAGEKLFF.

The rearrangement uses TRBV12-3 or TRBV12-4 and TRBJ2-7; D may be TRBD2 (5 bases). CDR3 length equals 13 residues. Trimming took off 6 bases at V and 5 bases at J, with 14 bases between the two ends. The CDR3 nucleotides read TGTGCCAGCAGGCAGACTACGAGGGACGAGCAGTACTTC. This encodes CASRQTTRDEQYF.

This chain joins TRBV7-9 and TRBJ2-1, with TRBD1 identical over 7 bases. After removal of 6 bases from V and 5 bases from J, the junction contained 4 bases not matched to a gene. Germline V lookup: CDR1 SEHNR, CDR2 FQNEAQ (reference sequence). The CDR3 loop spans 13 amino acids. This chain's CDR3 is CASSRQGHNEQFF. Written as DNA, the CDR3 is TGTGCCAGCAGTCGACAGGGTCACAATGAGCAGTTCTTC.

The chain combines TRBV29-1 with TRBJ2-2, with D tentatively TRBD1 (5 bases). This CDR3 is built from 14 residues. Germline V gene data show CDR1 as SQVTM and CDR2 as ANQGSEA. The V gene lost 5 bases and the J gene lost 5 bases, with 15 bases spanning the gap. The CDR3 coding sequence is TGCAGCGTTCCAATGAAGGGGTATACCGGGGAGCTGTTTTTT. This codes for CSVPMKGYTGELFF.

This chain joins TRBV6-5 and TRBJ1-4, with D unclear. In germline, CDR1 is MNHEY, CDR2 SVGAGI. The CDR3 has 12 amino acids. V was trimmed by 6 bases and J by 8 bases, leaving 10 bases between them. CDR3 in amino acids: CASSATREKLFF. CDR3 coding DNA: TGTGCCAGCAGCGCGACACGCGAAAAACTGTTTTTT.